Sequencing of this T cell receptor (beta chain) was carried out in a study of blood T cell repertoires in COVID-19. The wider study: PBMCs, B-cell-depleted T cells, or T cells were the source of the cDNA or gDNA that made up the material.

Per the study methods: Nucleated cell number was recorded as an estimate derived from reference gene primer amplification. This table comes from immunoSEQ multiplex PCR, and its TCRdb copy is limited to in-frame clones, with some not included. D and trimming were read from the DNA, whereas the V and J calls and clone size are those reported in that table. The sample records roughly 280,000 clones, approximately 89% being singletons. The sequence came from a man aged 35-49 years with active or convalescent COVID-19. Sequenced input: peripheral blood.

Written as DNA, the CDR3 is TGTGCCAGCACTCTGGGACAGGCCCAAGACGAGCAGTACTTC. Encoded protein: CASTLGQAQDEQYF. The chain joins TRBV28 to TRBJ2-7, with 8 bases that match TRBD1. With 7 bases clipped from V and 5 bases from J, the junction kept 10 bases outside the gene matches. The CDR3 runs to 14 residues. Germline loops: CDR1 MDHEN, CDR2 SYDVKM.